A selection of T cell receptor beta chains follows, all from one sample in a study of T cell changes during pregnancy in multiple sclerosis. Some clones are missing from TCRdb's copy, which holds only in-frame ones; the method was immunoSEQ multiplex PCR. The sample holds 50,000 or so clones; around 90% are singletons and the top ten take around 0.38%. The sequencing here drew on CD4+ T cells from peripheral blood mononuclear cells, taken before pregnancy. All receptors come from a female donor with multiple sclerosis, enrolled in a pregnancy study. The CDR3 runs from the conserved cysteine through the conserved F or W. The D gene is left open where the match is weak. The size of a clone is reported for some rows only, either as once, few or many, or as a class for expanded clones.

j_gene	v_gene	abundance	d_gene	CDR3nt	CDR3aa
TRBJ2-5	TRBV9	-	TRBD2	TGTGCCAGCAGCGTGGGGACTAGCGGGAGTCGACAAGAGACCCAGTACTTC	CASSVGTSGSRQETQYF
TRBJ2-3	TRBV30	-	TRBD2	TGTGCCTGGGGTGGACTAGCCACAGATACGCAGTATTTT	CAWGGLATDTQYF
TRBJ2-5	TRBV19	-	TRBD2	TGTGCCAGTAAATTTGATAGCGGGGATCAAGAGACCCAGTACTTC	CASKFDSGDQETQYF
TRBJ2-2	TRBV11-3	-	-	TGTGCCAGCAGCTGGAGCTTCGGCAACTACACCGGGGAGCTGTTTTTT	CASSWSFGNYTGELFF
TRBJ1-5	TRBV6-1	few	-	TGTGCCAGCGAGATGGTGGGCAATCAGCCCCAGCATTTT	CASEMVGNQPQHF
TRBJ1-4	TRBV19	-	TRBD1	TGTGCCAGTAGTAAGGGGACAGCTTTGAATGAAAAACTGTTTTTT	CASSKGTALNEKLFF
TRBJ1-3	TRBV18	-	TRBD1	TGTGCCAGCTCACCACAAGATACAGGGGTTGGAAACACCATATATTTT	CASSPQDTGVGNTIYF
TRBJ2-2	TRBV7-8	-	TRBD2	TGTGCCAGCAGCTTAGTCGGGACTAGCGGGAGCGTGGGAACCGGGGAGCTGTTTTTT	CASSLVGTSGSVGTGELFF
TRBJ1-1	TRBV28	-	TRBD1	TGTGCCAGCAGTCTACAGGGGGCCCAAGGCACTGAAGCTTTCTTT	CASSLQGAQGTEAFF
TRBJ1-5	TRBV6-1	-	-	TGTGCCAGTAGGAGGGACTATCAGCCCCAGCATTTT	CASRRDYQPQHF
TRBJ2-7	TRBV4-1	-	-	TGCGCCAGCAGCCAAGTCCTCACATCTCAGAACTACGAGCAGTACTTC	CASSQVLTSQNYEQYF
TRBJ2-2	TRBV29-1	-	TRBD2	TGCAGCGTTGAGGGGCTGCGGGGGTTAAACACCGGGGAGCTGTTTTTT	CSVEGLRGLNTGELFF
TRBJ2-1	TRBV4-1	-	TRBD1	TGCGCCAGCAGCCAGGGTGGACAGGGTCCTTACAATGAGCAGTTCTTC	CASSQGGQGPYNEQFF
TRBJ2-7	TRBV11-2	-	-	TGTGCCAGCAGCTTGGGCGGACGTAGGGGCGAGCAGTACTTC	CASSLGGRRGEQYF
TRBJ2-3	TRBV19	-	-	TGTGCCAGTAGTATAGGAGGCGGGAAAGATACGCAGTATTTT	CASSIGGGKDTQYF
TRBJ2-1	TRBV5-1	-	-	TGCGCCAGCAGCCGGGACTCCACAAGCCACAATGAGCAGTTCTTC	CASSRDSTSHNEQFF
TRBJ2-1	TRBV7-2	once	-	TGTGCCAGCAGCTTCACTAGTTTAGGGATACAGAATGAGCAGTTCTTC	CASSFTSLGIQNEQFF
TRBJ1-3	TRBV6-6	-	-	TGTGCCAGCAGTTACTCGGGGAGCTCTGGAAACACCATATATTTT	CASSYSGSSGNTIYF
TRBJ2-7	TRBV7-6	-	TRBD2	TGTGCCAGCAGCGACCCCCCCAGCGGGACCTACGAGCAGTACTTC	CASSDPPSGTYEQYF
TRBJ2-3	TRBV28	-	TRBD1	TGTGCCAGCAGTTTATCCGGGACAGGGGGTGGAACGCAGTATTTT	CASSLSGTGGGTQYF
TRBJ2-7	TRBV7-3	-	-	TGTGCCAGCAGCTCCCGCCCACTAGGCGGCGAGCAGTACTTC	CASSSRPLGGEQYF
TRBJ2-3	TRBV2	-	-	TGTGCCAGCAGACTAGCAGACAGGGTACGCACAGATACGCAGTATTTT	CASRLADRVRTDTQYF
TRBJ1-1	TRBV25-1	-	-	TGTGCCAGCAGTGAAAGAAGCTTGGTTCTTGAAGCTTTCTTT	CASSERSLVLEAFF
TRBJ1-1	TRBV7-6	-	-	TGTGCCAGCAGCCCTTCGGTGAGGAACACTGAAGCTTTCTTT	CASSPSVRNTEAFF
TRBJ2-7	TRBV19	-	-	TGTGCCAGCTCGGACCTACAGGGAGGGGACGAGCAGTACTTC	CASSDLQGGDEQYF
TRBJ2-1	TRBV29-1	-	-	TGCAGCGTGTGGGGAGACCCTAGCTCCTACAATGAGCAGTTCTTC	CSVWGDPSSYNEQFF
TRBJ2-7	TRBV5-4	-	-	TGTGCCAGCAGCCCTCGGGGGGCGGCAACTACCTACGAGCAGTACTTC	CASSPRGAATTYEQYF
TRBJ2-1	TRBV4-2	-	TRBD2	TGTGCCAGCAGCCGCACTAGCGGCTCCTACAATGAGCAGTTCTTC	CASSRTSGSYNEQFF
TRBJ1-2	TRBV5-4	-	-	TGTGCCAGCAGTCGACCGGGGGGAGGCTATGGCTACACCTTC	CASSRPGGGYGYTF